This note documents a single T cell receptor (beta chain) sequence. This sample stems from a study of blood T cell repertoires in COVID-19. At the level of the study: Spain, Italy and the United States supplied samples that represented acute and convalescent COVID-19. The analysed material was cDNA or gDNA that came from T cells, B-cell-depleted T cells, or PBMCs.

The table came from immunoSEQ multiplex PCR; TCRdb's copy has only in-frame clones and leaves some out. This table holds 30,000 to 50,000 clones, approximately 85% found once. The length of the CDR3 is 17 residues. Germline V CDR1 and CDR2: LNHDA, SQIVND (reference sequence). V trimming: 1 base; J trimming: 7 bases; junction bases outside the gene matches: 12. This chain joins TRBV19 and TRBJ2-5, with 10 bases identical to TRBD2. The TCR sequence derives from a man aged 60 to 69 with acute or convalescent COVID-19. Sequenced sample: peripheral blood. Here the CDR3 reads CASSIVPSGGPIRTQYF. CDR3 DNA sequence: TGTGCCAGTAGTATAGTGCCTAGCGGGGGCCCGATCAGGACCCAGTACTTC.